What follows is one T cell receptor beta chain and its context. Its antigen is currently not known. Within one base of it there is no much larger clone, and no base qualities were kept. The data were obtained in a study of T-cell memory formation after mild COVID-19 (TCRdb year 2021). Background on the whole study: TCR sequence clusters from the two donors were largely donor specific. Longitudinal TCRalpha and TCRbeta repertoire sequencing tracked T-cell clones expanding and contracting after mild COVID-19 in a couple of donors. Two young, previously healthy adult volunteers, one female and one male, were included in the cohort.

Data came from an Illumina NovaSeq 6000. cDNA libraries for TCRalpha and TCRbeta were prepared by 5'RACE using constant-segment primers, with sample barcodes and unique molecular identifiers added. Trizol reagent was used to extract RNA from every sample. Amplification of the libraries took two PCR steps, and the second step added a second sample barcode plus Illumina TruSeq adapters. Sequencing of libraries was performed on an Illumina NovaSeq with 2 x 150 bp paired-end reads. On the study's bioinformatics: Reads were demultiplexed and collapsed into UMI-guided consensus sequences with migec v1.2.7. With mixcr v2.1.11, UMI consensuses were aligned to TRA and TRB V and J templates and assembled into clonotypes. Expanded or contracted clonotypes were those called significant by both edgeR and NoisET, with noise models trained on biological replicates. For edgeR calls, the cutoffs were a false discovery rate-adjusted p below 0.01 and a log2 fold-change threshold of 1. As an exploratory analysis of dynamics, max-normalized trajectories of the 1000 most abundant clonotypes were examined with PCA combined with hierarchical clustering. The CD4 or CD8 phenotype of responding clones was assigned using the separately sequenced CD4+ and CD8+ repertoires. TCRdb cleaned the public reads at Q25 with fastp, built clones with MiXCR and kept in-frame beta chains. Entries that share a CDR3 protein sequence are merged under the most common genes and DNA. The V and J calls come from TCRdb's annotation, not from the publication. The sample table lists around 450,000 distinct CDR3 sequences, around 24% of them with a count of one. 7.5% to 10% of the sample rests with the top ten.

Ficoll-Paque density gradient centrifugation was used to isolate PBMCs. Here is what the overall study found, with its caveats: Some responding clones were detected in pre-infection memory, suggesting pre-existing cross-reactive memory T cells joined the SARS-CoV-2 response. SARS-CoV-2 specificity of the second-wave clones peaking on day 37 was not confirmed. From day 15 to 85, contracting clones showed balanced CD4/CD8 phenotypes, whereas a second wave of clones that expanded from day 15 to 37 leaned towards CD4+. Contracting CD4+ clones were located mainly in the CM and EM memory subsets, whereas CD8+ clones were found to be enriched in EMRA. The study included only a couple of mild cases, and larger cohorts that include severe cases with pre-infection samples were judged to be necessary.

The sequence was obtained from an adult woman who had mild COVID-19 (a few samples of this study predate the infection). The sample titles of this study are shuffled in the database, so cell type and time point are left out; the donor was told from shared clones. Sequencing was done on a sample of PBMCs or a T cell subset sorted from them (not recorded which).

Here the CDR3 is given as CASSWGTSGRDNNEQFF. The DNA sequence is as follows: TGTGCCAGCAGTTGGGGGACTAGCGGGAGGGATAACAATGAGCAGTTCTTC. Recombination joined TRBV12-3 or TRBV12-4 with TRBJ2-1; 16 central bases correspond to TRBD2. V is pruned by 4 bases and J by 5 bases, leaving 5 bases of the junction without a gene match. There are 17 amino acids in the CDR3, from cysteine to phenylalanine inclusive. Here the CDR3 DNA is all that survives: 51 bases in frame from base 1.